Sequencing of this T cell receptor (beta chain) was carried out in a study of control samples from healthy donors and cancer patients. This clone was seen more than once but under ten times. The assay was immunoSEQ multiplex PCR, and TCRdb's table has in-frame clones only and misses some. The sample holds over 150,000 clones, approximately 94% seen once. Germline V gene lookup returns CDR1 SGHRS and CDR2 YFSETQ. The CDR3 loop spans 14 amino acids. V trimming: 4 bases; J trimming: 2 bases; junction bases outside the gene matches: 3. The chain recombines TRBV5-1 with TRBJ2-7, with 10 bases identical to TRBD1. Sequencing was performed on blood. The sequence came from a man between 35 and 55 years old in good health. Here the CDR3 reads CASSHGQGAYEQYF. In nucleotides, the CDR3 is TGCGCCAGCAGCCATGGACAGGGGGCCTACGAGCAGTACTTC.